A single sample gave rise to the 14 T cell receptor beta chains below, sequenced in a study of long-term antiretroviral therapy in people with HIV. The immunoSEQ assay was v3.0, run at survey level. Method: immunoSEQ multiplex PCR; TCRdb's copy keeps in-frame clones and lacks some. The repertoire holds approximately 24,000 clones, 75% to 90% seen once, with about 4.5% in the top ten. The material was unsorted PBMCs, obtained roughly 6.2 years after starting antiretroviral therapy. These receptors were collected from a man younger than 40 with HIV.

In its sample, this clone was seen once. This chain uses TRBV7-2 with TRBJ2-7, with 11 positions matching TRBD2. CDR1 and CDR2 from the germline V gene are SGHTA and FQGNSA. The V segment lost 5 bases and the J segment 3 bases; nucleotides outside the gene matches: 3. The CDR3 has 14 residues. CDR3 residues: CASSPTSGVYEQYF. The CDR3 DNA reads TGTGCCAGCAGCCCGACTAGCGGGGTCTACGAGCAGTACTTC.

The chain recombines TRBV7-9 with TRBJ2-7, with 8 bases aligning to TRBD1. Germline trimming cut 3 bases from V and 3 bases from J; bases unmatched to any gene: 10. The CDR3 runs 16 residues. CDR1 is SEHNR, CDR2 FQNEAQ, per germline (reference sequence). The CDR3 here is CASSLGLGQGYYEQYF. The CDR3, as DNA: TGTGCCAGCAGCTTGGGATTAGGACAGGGTTACTACGAGCAGTACTTC.

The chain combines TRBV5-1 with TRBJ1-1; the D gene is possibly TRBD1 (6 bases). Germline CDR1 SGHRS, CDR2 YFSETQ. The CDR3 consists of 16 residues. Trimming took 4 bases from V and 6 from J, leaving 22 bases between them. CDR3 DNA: TGCGCCAGCAGCCCTCTGCGACGGGGACAAGTCCCTGAAGCTTTCTTT. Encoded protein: CASSPLRRGQVPEAFF. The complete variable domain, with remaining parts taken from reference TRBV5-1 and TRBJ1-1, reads KAGVTQTPRYLIKTRGQQVTLSCSPISGHRSVSWYQQTPGQGLQFLFEYFSETQRNKGNFPGRFSGRQFSNSRSEMNVSTLELGDSALYLCASSPLRRGQVPEAFFGQGTRLTVV.

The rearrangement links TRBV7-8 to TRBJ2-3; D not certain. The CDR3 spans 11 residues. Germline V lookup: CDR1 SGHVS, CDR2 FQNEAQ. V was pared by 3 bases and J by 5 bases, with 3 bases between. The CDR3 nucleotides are TGTGCCAGCAGCTTCCAAGATACGCAGTATTTT. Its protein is CASSFQDTQYF.

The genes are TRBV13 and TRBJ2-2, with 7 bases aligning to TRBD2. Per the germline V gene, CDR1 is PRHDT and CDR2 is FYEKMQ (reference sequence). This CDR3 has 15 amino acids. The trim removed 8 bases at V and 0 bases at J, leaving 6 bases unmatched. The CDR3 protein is CASGPAGANTGELFF. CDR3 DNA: TGTGCCAGCGGTCCGGCGGGGGCGAACACCGGGGAGCTGTTTTTT. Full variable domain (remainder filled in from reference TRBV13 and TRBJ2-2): AAGVIQSPRHLIKEKRETATLKCYPIPRHDTVYWYQQGPGQDPQFLISFYEKMQSDKGSIPDRFSAQQFSDYHSELNMSSLELGDSALYFCASGPAGANTGELFFGEGSRLTVL.

This chain's CDR3 is CATGVPSFF. CDR3 DNA sequence: TGTGCCACCGGGGTTCCGTCGTTCTTC. The chain employs TRBV28 and TRBJ2-1; tentative D call: TRBD2 (5 bases). Germline V gene lookup returns CDR1 MDHEN and CDR2 SYDVKM. The CDR3 runs to 9 residues. V was clipped by 10 bases and J by 15 bases, with 13 bases between them.

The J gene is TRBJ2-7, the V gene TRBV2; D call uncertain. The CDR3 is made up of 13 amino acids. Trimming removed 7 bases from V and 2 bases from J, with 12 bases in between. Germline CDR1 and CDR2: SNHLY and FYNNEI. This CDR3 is CASNFVGAYEQYF. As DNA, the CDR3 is TGTGCCAGCAACTTTGTAGGTGCCTACGAGCAGTACTTC.

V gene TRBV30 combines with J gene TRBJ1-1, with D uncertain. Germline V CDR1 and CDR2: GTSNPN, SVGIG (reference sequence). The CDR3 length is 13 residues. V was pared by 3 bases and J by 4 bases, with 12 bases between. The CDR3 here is CAWRSDGGTEAFF. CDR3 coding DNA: TGTGCCTGGAGAAGCGACGGTGGCACTGAAGCTTTCTTT.

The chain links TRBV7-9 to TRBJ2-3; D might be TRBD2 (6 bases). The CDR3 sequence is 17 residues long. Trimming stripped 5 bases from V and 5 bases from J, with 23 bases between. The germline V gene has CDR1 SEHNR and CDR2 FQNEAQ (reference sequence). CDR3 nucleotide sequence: TGTGCCAGCAGCCCTCCTCCGAATCGGGACTGGAGAGATACGCAGTATTTT. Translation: CASSPPPNRDWRDTQYF.

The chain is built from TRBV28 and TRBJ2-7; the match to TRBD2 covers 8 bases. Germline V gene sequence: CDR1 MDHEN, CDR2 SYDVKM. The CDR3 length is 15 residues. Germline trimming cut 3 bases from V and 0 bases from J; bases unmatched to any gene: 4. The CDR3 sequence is CASSFGREGSYEQYF. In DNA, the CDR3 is TGTGCCAGCAGTTTTGGTCGGGAGGGCTCCTACGAGCAGTACTTC.

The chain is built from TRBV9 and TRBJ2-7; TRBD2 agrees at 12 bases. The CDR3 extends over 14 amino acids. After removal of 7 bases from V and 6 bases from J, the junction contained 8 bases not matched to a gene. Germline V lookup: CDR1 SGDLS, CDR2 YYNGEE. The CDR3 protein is CASSRGLAGSEQYF. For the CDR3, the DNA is TGTGCCAGCTCCCGCGGACTAGCGGGGAGCGAGCAGTACTTC. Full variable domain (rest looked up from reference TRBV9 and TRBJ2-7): DSGVTQTPKHLITATGQRVTLRCSPRSGDLSVYWYQQSLDQGLQFLIQYYNGEERAKGNILERFSAQQFPDLHSELNLSSLELGDSALYFCASSRGLAGSEQYFGPGTRLTVT.

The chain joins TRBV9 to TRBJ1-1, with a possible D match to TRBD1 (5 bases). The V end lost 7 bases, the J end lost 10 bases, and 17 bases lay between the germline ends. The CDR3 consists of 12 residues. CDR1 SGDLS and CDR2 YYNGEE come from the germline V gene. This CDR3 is CASGASGTSAFF. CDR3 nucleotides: TGTGCCAGCGGAGCCTCGGGGACGTCAGCTTTCTTT.

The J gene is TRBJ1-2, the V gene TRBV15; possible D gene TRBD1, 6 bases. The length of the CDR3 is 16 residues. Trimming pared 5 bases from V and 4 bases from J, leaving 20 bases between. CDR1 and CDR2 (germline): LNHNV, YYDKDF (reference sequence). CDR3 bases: TGTGCCACCAGCCCCCCCTTCGGGGTAGGGGGCTATGGCTACACCTTC. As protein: CATSPPFGVGGYGYTF.

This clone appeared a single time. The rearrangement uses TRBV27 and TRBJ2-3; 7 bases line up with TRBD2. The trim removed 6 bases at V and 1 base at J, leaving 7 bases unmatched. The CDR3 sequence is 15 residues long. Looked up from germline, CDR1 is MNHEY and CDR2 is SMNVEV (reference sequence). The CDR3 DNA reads TGTGCCAGCAGGATAGCGGGTCCAGGCACAGATACGCAGTATTTT. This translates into CASRIAGPGTDTQYF.